Below, 27 T cell receptor beta chains from the same sample are listed, as sequenced in a study of T cells in Graves' hyperthyroidism and ophthalmopathy. Amplification targeted TCR beta CDR3 regions from RNA transcripts. The HTBI primer set drove a first-round RT-PCR of the TCR CDR3. Each CDR3 protein is one row after TCRdb ran MiXCR on the multiplex PCR reads. Found here are more than 550,000 distinct CDR3 sequences, around 15% of them singletons; the top ten hold roughly a sixth. Sequencing was done on a sample of blood. These receptor sequences come from a man aged 50 to 59 with Graves' hyperthyroidism.

There are a few counts of this clonotype. The rearrangement uses TRBV6-1 and TRBJ1-1; D possibly corresponds to TRBD1 (5 bases). This CDR3 has 14 amino acids. Trimming left V 2 bases short and J 6 bases short, with 13 bases between. The V gene's germline CDR1 is MNHNS and CDR2 SASEGT. As DNA, the CDR3 is TGTGCCAGCAGTGAACTAGGTGCGGGGGCTGAAGCTTTCTTT. Encoded protein: CASSELGAGAEAFF.

Ten or more counts support this clonotype. The chain uses TRBV27 and TRBJ2-1, with TRBD2 identical over 16 bases. V lost 6 bases to trimming and J lost 9 bases; unmatched junction nucleotides: 2. CDR3 length: 14 residues. The germline gives CDR1 MNHEY, CDR2 SMNVEV (reference sequence). The CDR3 nucleotides are TGTGCCAGCAGCGGGACTAGCGGGAGGGTTGAGCAGTTCTTC. It encodes CASSGTSGRVEQFF.

The table lists this clonotype with many counts. In DNA, the CDR3 is TGTGCCAGCAGTCGGGGGGACGAAAGAATTACGCAGTATTTT. Protein product: CASSRGDERITQYF. The chain has TRBV28 and TRBJ2-3, with 7 bases matching TRBD2. The CDR3 loop spans 14 amino acids. The J segment lost 8 bases and the V segment lost 5 bases, leaving 10 bases of the junction unmatched. Per germline, CDR1 MDHEN and CDR2 SYDVKM. Filled out from reference TRBV28 and TRBJ2-3, the complete variable domain reads DVKVTQSSRYLVKRTGEKVFLECVQDMDHENMFWYRQDPGLGLRLIYFSYDVKMKEKGDIPEGYSVSREKKERFSLILESASTNQTSMYLCASSRGDERITQYFGPGTRLTVL.

This clonotype showed up many times. The V and J genes are TRBV12-5 and TRBJ1-1; D ambiguous. The CDR3 runs 11 residues. Trimming removed 3 bases at V and 8 bases at J, with 7 bases between. Germline CDR1 LGHNT, CDR2 FRNRAP. The CDR3 here is CASGFKGEAFF. CDR3 DNA sequence: TGTGCTAGTGGTTTTAAGGGAGAAGCTTTCTTT.

In regard to this clonotype: This may stem from a read error, because a much larger clone lies one nucleotide away. Here the CDR3 DNA reads TGTGCCATCAGTGAGTCTACGGCGAGGAAAACCTACGAGGAGTACTTC. Translation: CAISESTARKTYEEYF. The V call is TRBV10-3, the J call TRBJ2-7; D call uncertain. Germline V gene data show CDR1 as ENHRY and CDR2 as SYGVKD. CDR3 length equals 16 residues.

This clonotype was counted between two and nine times. This chain joins TRBV7-2 and TRBJ2-3, with TRBD1 identical over 9 bases. CDR1 is SGHTA, CDR2 FQGNSA, per germline. The CDR3 spans 14 residues. V lost 3 bases, J lost 5 bases, and 3 bases stayed unmatched. DNA of the CDR3: TGTGCCAGCAGCTTGGACAGGGGAGAAGATACGCAGTATTTT. Residues: CASSLDRGEDTQYF.

This clonotype was observed at least ten times. The chain combines TRBV15 with TRBJ2-2; D not resolved. The length of the CDR3 is 11 residues. The germline CDR1 and CDR2 sequences are LNHNV and YYDKDF (reference sequence). Trimming pared 3 bases from V and 8 bases from J, leaving 4 bases between. In nucleotides, the CDR3 is TGTGCCACCAGCAGCAGAGGGGAGCTGTTTTTT. Translation: CATSSRGELFF.

This clonotype was detected a few times. The chain combines TRBV7-2 with TRBJ2-2, with D perhaps TRBD1 (5 bases). V was trimmed by 8 bases and J by 3 bases, leaving 13 bases between them. The CDR3 contains 14 residues. Germline-derived CDR1 and CDR2 are SGHTA and FQGNSA. The CDR3 DNA reads as TGTGCCAGCCCTCAGCAGGGTTACACCGGGGAGCTGTTTTTT. Translated, it gives CASPQQGYTGELFF.

This clonotype was recorded a few times. The junction shows a germline mismatch at one end, possibly a read error. The chain recombines TRBV7-2 with TRBJ1-1; D may be TRBD1 (5 bases). CDR1 is SGHTA and CDR2 is FQGNSA in the germline V gene. CDR3 size: 13 residues. The CDR3 loop is CASRLAGWTEAFF. CDR3 DNA sequence: TGTGCCAGCAGGTTAGCAGGGTGGACTGAAGCTTTCTTT.

This clonotype was recorded at least ten times. The V call is TRBV5-1, the J call TRBJ1-2, with D possibly being TRBD1 (5 bases). Germline CDR1 SGHRS, CDR2 YFSETQ. The CDR3 contains 16 residues. Between the trimmed V and J ends, which lost 3 bases and 3 bases, there was a span of 18 bases. This CDR3 is CASSSGRSGAHYGYTF. The CDR3 DNA reads as TGCGCCAGCAGCTCTGGACGGAGCGGGGCCCACTATGGCTACACCTTC.

This clonotype was picked up many times. The chain joins TRBV9 to TRBJ2-5, with 9 bases identical to TRBD2. The CDR3 loop spans 14 amino acids. From germline, CDR1 is SGDLS and CDR2 YYNGEE. J gave up 1 base and V 3 bases, and 1 base lay outside the gene matches. CDR3 nucleotide sequence: TGTGCCAGCAGCGGAGCGGGAGGCCAAGAGACCCAGTACTTC. This encodes CASSGAGGQETQYF. Supplemented by reference TRBV9 and TRBJ2-5, the full variable domain reads DSGVTQTPKHLITATGQRVTLRCSPRSGDLSVYWYQQSLDQGLQFLIQYYNGEERAKGNILERFSAQQFPDLHSELNLSSLELGDSALYFCASSGAGGQETQYFGPGTRLLVL.

This clonotype was detected only a few times. The chain carries TRBV10-3 and TRBJ1-1; 9 bases fit TRBD1. Germline V gene data show CDR1 as ENHRY and CDR2 as SYGVKD. V lost 5 bases, J lost 0 bases, and 10 bases stayed unmatched. This CDR3 spans 17 amino acids. CDR3 in DNA: TGTGCCATCAGTTCAGTCCCGGGACAGGGAATGAACACTGAAGCTTTCTTT. Its protein product is CAISSVPGQGMNTEAFF.

In its sample, this clonotype was seen many times. This sequence joins TRBV6-1 and TRBJ1-6, with TRBD1 as a possible D gene (5 bases). CDR3 length: 13 amino acids. Germline lookup yields CDR1 MNHNS and CDR2 SASEGT. V was pared by 1 base and J by 9 bases, with 7 bases between. The CDR3 sequence is CASSEVGGSPLHF. CDR3 nucleotides: TGTGCCAGCAGTGAAGTGGGGGGTTCACCCCTCCACTTT.

The chain combines TRBV5-1 with TRBJ1-1; TRBD1 agrees at 9 bases. The V segment lost 2 bases and the J segment 5 bases; nucleotides outside the gene matches: 7. The CDR3 has 15 amino acids. Germline V gene lookup returns CDR1 SGHRS and CDR2 YFSETQ. CDR3 region: CASSLTGGEKTEAFF. The CDR3 DNA reads as TGCGCCAGCAGCTTAACAGGGGGCGAGAAGACTGAAGCTTTCTTT.

V usage is TRBV27 and J usage is TRBJ1-3; D uncertain. The CDR3 spans 14 residues. V was pared by 4 bases and J by 3 bases, with 10 bases between. Germline CDR1 and CDR2: MNHEY and SMNVEV (reference sequence). The CDR3 region is CASSSGSNGNTIYF. The CDR3 DNA is TGTGCCAGCAGTTCCGGGAGTAATGGAAACACCATATATTTT.

This rearrangement joins TRBV24-1 to TRBJ2-3; 9 bases map to TRBD1. This CDR3 comprises 13 residues. Germline CDR1 KGHDR, CDR2 SFDVKD. Trimming took 4 bases from V and 10 from J; bases not matched to a gene: 5. CDR3 region: CATSEAGQGSQYF. The CDR3 DNA sequence: TGTGCCACCAGTGAAGCGGGACAGGGCTCGCAGTATTTT.

This clonotype showed up many times. The CDR3 bases are TGTGCCAGCAGTGGCTGGCAGGGTTCTTACAATGAGCAGTTCTTC. Residues: CASSGWQGSYNEQFF. V gene TRBV2 combines with J gene TRBJ2-1; maybe TRBD1 (5 bases). CDR1 is SNHLY, CDR2 FYNNEI, per germline. The CDR3 totals 15 residues. With 4 bases removed from V and 4 bases from J, the gap between germline ends came to 14 bases.

This clonotype was detected a few times. The chain has TRBV28 and TRBJ2-2; weak D call: TRBD1 (5 bases). Trimming left V 10 bases short and J 1 base short, with 10 bases between. The CDR3 extends over 13 amino acids. Germline V gene data show CDR1 as MDHEN and CDR2 as SYDVKM. The CDR3 DNA reads as TGTGCCACCAGGGATGGGAACACCGGGGAGCTGTTTTTT. Residues: CATRDGNTGELFF.

This clonotype has only a few counts. J is TRBJ2-7 and V is TRBV27; possible D gene TRBD2, 6 bases. V gave up 2 bases and J gave up 4 bases, with 15 bases separating them. Per the germline V gene, CDR1 is MNHEY and CDR2 is SMNVEV (reference sequence). The CDR3 totals 15 residues. The CDR3 sequence: CASSLGRGIGYEQYF. The CDR3 nucleotides are TGTGCCAGCAGTTTAGGTCGGGGGATAGGGTACGAGCAGTACTTC.

This clonotype was counted many times. The J gene is TRBJ1-2, the V gene TRBV19; 7 bases align to TRBD1. The germline gives CDR1 LNHDA, CDR2 SQIVND (reference sequence). CDR3 size: 16 residues. J lost 1 base, V lost 5 bases, and 10 bases had no gene match. The CDR3 coding sequence is TGTGCCAGTAGTGCTCTACCGGGACAGAGTAACTATGGCTACACCTTC. Protein: CASSALPGQSNYGYTF.

This clonotype was picked up many times. V is TRBV6-2 or TRBV6-3 and J is TRBJ2-1, with TRBD2 matching 10 bases. With 2 bases clipped from V and 9 bases from J, the junction kept 7 bases outside the gene matches. This CDR3 is 15 amino acids long. Per germline, CDR1 MNHEY and CDR2 SVGEGT. This chain's CDR3 is CASSYDPSSGSEQFF. The CDR3 nucleotides are TGTGCCAGCAGTTACGACCCTTCTAGCGGGAGTGAGCAGTTCTTC.

V is TRBV5-1 and J is TRBJ2-1; 8 bases map to TRBD2. The CDR3 consists of 15 residues. Germline V gene data show CDR1 as SGHRS and CDR2 as YFSETQ. The ends lost 3 bases at V and 5 bases at J; junction bases unmatched: 7. The CDR3 nucleotides are TGCGCCAGCAGCTCCGGACTAGCCGATCACAATGAGCAGTTCTTC. It specifies CASSSGLADHNEQFF.

This clonotype was detected a few times. The J gene is TRBJ1-1, the V gene TRBV9, with a tentative D call TRBD1 (5 bases). V was clipped by 0 bases and J by 4 bases, with 10 bases between them. This CDR3 is 14 amino acids long. From germline, CDR1 is SGDLS and CDR2 YYNGEE. In nucleotides, the CDR3 is TGTGCCAGCAGCGTAGATTTGGGGGGCACTGAAGCTTTCTTT. Its protein product is CASSVDLGGTEAFF.

The table lists this clonotype with many counts. V is TRBV27 and J is TRBJ1-4; D is uncertain. Deletions cut 2 bases from V and 4 bases from J, with 11 bases between. CDR1 is MNHEY, CDR2 SMNVEV, per germline (reference sequence). The CDR3 is made up of 15 amino acids. CDR3 DNA: TGTGCCAGCAGTTTAACCCAGAGGAATAATGAAAAACTGTTTTTT. This encodes CASSLTQRNNEKLFF. Combining the CDR3 with reference TRBV27 and TRBJ1-4 gives the whole variable domain EAQVTQNPRYLITVTGKKLTVTCSQNMNHEYMSWYRQDPGLGLRQIYYSMNVEVTDKGDVPEGYKVSRKEKRNFPLILESPSPNQTSLYFCASSLTQRNNEKLFFGSGTQLSVL.

This clonotype was seen many times. The chain joins TRBV5-1 to TRBJ2-7, with 9 bases identical to TRBD1. The germline V gene has CDR1 SGHRS and CDR2 YFSETQ. The CDR3 consists of 15 residues. J gave up 4 bases and V 4 bases, and 9 bases lay outside the gene matches. The CDR3 is CASSPGQGLEYEQYF. The CDR3 nucleotides read TGCGCCAGCAGCCCTGGACAGGGGCTAGAGTACGAGCAGTACTTC.

This clonotype was observed many times. V gene TRBV28 combines with J gene TRBJ1-1; TRBD1 agrees at 9 bases. The germline gives CDR1 MDHEN, CDR2 SYDVKM. Trimming at V came to 6 bases and at J to 4 bases, leaving 3 bases not matched to a gene. The CDR3 runs 13 residues. The CDR3 reads CASRYRGLTEAFF. The CDR3 DNA reads as TGTGCCAGCAGATACAGGGGGCTCACTGAAGCTTTCTTT.

This clonotype has only a few counts. A read error may account for a junction end that differs from germline. The chain recombines TRBV5-6 with TRBJ1-2; D is unresolved. The germline gives CDR1 SGHDT, CDR2 YYEEEE. CDR3 length equals 12 residues. The CDR3 is CASSSGFYGYTF. CDR3 DNA: TGTGCCAGTAGCTCCGGGTTCTATGGCTACACCTTC. Full variable domain (missing parts from reference TRBV5-6 and TRBJ1-2): DAGVTQSPTHLIKTRGQQVTLRCSPKSGHDTVSWYQQALGQGPQFIFQYYEEEERQRGNFPDRFSGHQFPNYSSELNVNALLLGDSALYLCASSSGFYGYTFGSGTRLTVV.